This T cell receptor (beta chain) is drawn from a study of regulatory T cells in long-lasting Graves disease. Germline CDR1 is LGHNT and CDR2 is FRNRAP. V was shortened by 0 bases and J by 12 bases, with 20 bases between the two germline ends. CDR3 length: 16 amino acids. Regarding time point: newly diagnosed GD, antithyroid drugs for less than 3 months. After RNA was extracted from PBMCs, the TCR library was made from it. Construction of the TCR beta libraries employed iRepertoire HTBI primers in conjunction with Arm-PCR of CDR3 regions. TCRdb reprocessed the multiplex PCR reads via MiXCR and lists one record per CDR3 protein. The data contain fewer than 650,000 distinct CDR3 sequences, 15% to 20% of them seen just once; the ten biggest clones take up about 20%. The same specimen was also included in a second study, on T cells in Graves' hyperthyroidism and ophthalmopathy.

Here the sequenced sample was peripheral blood mononuclear cells (PBMCs), taken at new diagnosis, from a patient treated with antithyroid drugs. V gene TRBV12-5 combines with J gene TRBJ2-2, with a possible D match to TRBD2 (5 bases). The TCR was taken from a woman aged 25 to 39 with Graves disease. The CDR3 DNA follows: TGTGCTAGTGGTTTGGTAACGGGCGCGAGGGCCCCCCAGCTGTTTTTT. It encodes CASGLVTGARAPQLFF.